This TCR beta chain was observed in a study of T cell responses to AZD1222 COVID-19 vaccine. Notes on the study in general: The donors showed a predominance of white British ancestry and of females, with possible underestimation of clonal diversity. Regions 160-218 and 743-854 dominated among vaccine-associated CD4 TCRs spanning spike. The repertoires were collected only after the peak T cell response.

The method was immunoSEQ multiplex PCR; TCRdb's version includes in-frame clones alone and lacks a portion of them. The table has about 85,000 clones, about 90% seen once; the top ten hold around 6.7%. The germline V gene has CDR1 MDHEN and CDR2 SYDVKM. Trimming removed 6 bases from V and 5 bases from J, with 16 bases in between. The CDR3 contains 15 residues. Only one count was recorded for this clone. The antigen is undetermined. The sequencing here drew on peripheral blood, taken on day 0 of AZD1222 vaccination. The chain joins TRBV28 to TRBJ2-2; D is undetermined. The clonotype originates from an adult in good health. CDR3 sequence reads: CASSPLGKETGELFF. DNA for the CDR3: TGTGCCAGCAGCCCCCTAGGAAAGGAAACCGGGGAGCTGTTTTTT.